A single sample is the source of the 20 T cell receptor beta chains below, sequenced in a study of T cell clonality in common variable immunodeficiency. Study results and caveats: Fewer deletions and N-nucleotide insertions were reportedly seen in common variable immunodeficiency TCR beta sequences.

The repertoire was sequenced with immunoSEQ multiplex PCR; TCRdb's copy has only in-frame clones and lacks some. The sample includes 20,000 to 25,000 clones, none of them occurring once. No cognate antigen is known for these TCRs. Sequenced: peripheral blood mononuclear cells. The receptors derive from a human donor with common variable immunodeficiency.

This clone was observed a few times. Read sequence stops 3 residues before the CDR3 end, and the germline J gene provides the missing end. In the same sample, other DNA sequences code for this CDR3. The chain employs TRBV7-2 and TRBJ1-3; TRBD1 agrees at 8 bases. The CDR3 loop spans 15 amino acids. Germline lookup yields CDR1 SGHTA and CDR2 FQGNSA. V was clipped by 5 bases and J by 0 bases; unmatched bases: 3. The CDR3 here is CASSPTGGSGNTIYF. CDR3 DNA (partial): TGTGCCAGCAGCCCAACAGGGGGCTCTGGAAACACC.

This clone was found many times. Sequencing ends 3 residues short of the CDR3 end; the germline J gene provides the rest. The chain employs TRBV5-1 and TRBJ2-1, with 11 bases fitting TRBD2. The trim removed 4 bases at V and 7 bases at J, leaving 10 bases unmatched. Germline V CDR1 and CDR2: SGHRS, YFSETQ. The length of the CDR3 is 16 residues. CDR3 bases read: TGCGCCAGCAGCGCAAATAGCGGGGGGGGTGGGAATGAG. It is translated as CASSANSGGGGNE. The whole CDR3 reads CASSANSGGGGNEQFF. Filled out from reference TRBV5-1 and TRBJ2-1, the complete variable domain reads KAGVTQTPRYLIKTRGQQVTLSCSPISGHRSVSWYQQTPGQGLQFLFEYFSETQRNKGNFPGRFSGRQFSNSRSEMNVSTLELGDSALYLCASSANSGGGGNEQFFGPGTRLTVL.

This clone was seen ten or more times. The read ends 3 residues shy of where the CDR3 ends; the end is completed using the germline J gene. The chain carries TRBV30 and TRBJ2-5; 7 nucleotides match TRBD2. CDR1 is GTSNPN and CDR2 is SVGIG in the germline V gene (reference sequence). This CDR3 contains 14 residues. After removal of 3 bases from V and 1 base from J, the junction contained 5 bases not matched to a gene. The CDR3 sequence: CAWRSGGGQETQYF. The covered CDR3 bases are TGTGCCTGGAGATCAGGCGGGGGCCAAGAGACC.

A word on this clone: Relative to the germline gene, one junction end is altered; a read error may explain this. The read comes to an end 3 residues before the CDR3 does, leaving the germline J gene to fill in the end. The genes are TRBV19 and TRBJ1-4, with D unresolved. CDR1 and CDR2 from the germline V gene are LNHDA and SQIVND (reference sequence). The CDR3 loop spans 13 amino acids. Partial CDR3 DNA: TGTGCCAGTAACGATGCAACTAAGGAAAAA. This sequence encodes CASNDATKEK. The complete CDR3 protein is CASNDATKEKLFF.

This clone has ten or more counts. The read ends 3 residues early relative to the CDR3; the germline J gene fills the gap. The chain links TRBV13 to TRBJ1-2, with 7 bases fitting TRBD1. This CDR3 has 15 residues. J was trimmed by 3 bases and V by 6 bases; bases with no gene match: 10. Per the germline V gene, CDR1 is PRHDT and CDR2 is FYEKMQ (reference sequence). CDR3 residues: CASRPTGDADYGYTF. The part of the CDR3 DNA that was read is TGTGCCAGCAGACCCACAGGGGACGCAGACTATGGC.

This clone appeared many times. The CDR3 end falls 3 residues outside the read, so it is completed with the germline J gene. V is TRBV5-1 and J is TRBJ1-1; D is uncertain. Germline V gene sequence: CDR1 SGHRS, CDR2 YFSETQ. The CDR3 loop spans 16 amino acids. Trimming removed 0 bases at V and 0 bases at J, with 12 bases between. The part of the CDR3 DNA that was read is TGCGCCAGCAGCTTGGCCCCAGCAGACATGAACACTGAA. This translates into CASSLAPADMNTE. In full, the CDR3 is CASSLAPADMNTEAFF.

The sample holds many counts of this clone. The observed sequence ends 3 residues before the CDR3 terminus, with the missing tail filled in from the germline J gene. This sequence joins TRBV7-9 and TRBJ1-3; TRBD1 aligns across 11 bases. Germline V gene data show CDR1 as SEHNR and CDR2 as FQNEAQ (reference sequence). The trim removed 4 bases at V and 3 bases at J, leaving 2 bases unmatched. CDR3 length: 15 amino acids. The CDR3 spells CASSWGQGVGNTIYF. The DNA read from the CDR3 is TGTGCCAGCAGCTGGGGACAGGGGGTTGGAAACACC.

This clone was observed at least ten times. Coverage ceases 3 residues before the CDR3 finishes, and the germline J gene fills in the end. The V call is TRBV7-2, the J call TRBJ1-1; no reliable D call. Trimming pared 2 bases from V and 4 bases from J, leaving 11 bases between. This CDR3 is built from 14 residues. Germline V gives CDR1 SGHTA, CDR2 FQGNSA. Here the CDR3 reads CASSLMTGGTEAFF. The sequenced part of the CDR3 DNA is TGTGCCAGCAGCTTAATGACGGGTGGCACTGAA.

At least ten counts were recorded for this clone. From the germline J gene comes the end of the CDR3, since the read stops 3 residues before it. The rearrangement uses TRBV19 and TRBJ1-5; a possible D gene is TRBD1 (6 bases). V was clipped by 3 bases and J by 6 bases, with 15 bases between them. The CDR3 covers 15 residues. Germline V gives CDR1 LNHDA, CDR2 SQIVND (reference sequence). CDR3 residues: CASSISRDIGQPQHF. The part of the CDR3 DNA that was read is TGTGCCAGTAGTATCTCCAGGGACATAGGTCAGCCC.

In regard to this clone: The read is 3 residues too short to cover the CDR3 end, so that end is filled in from the germline J gene. The V and J genes are TRBV2 and TRBJ2-3, with TRBD2 identical over 16 bases. Germline lookup yields CDR1 SNHLY and CDR2 FYNNEI. This CDR3 has 18 residues. J gave up 5 bases and V 3 bases, and 8 bases lay outside the gene matches. The covered CDR3 bases are TGTGCCAGCAGTGAGAAGGGACTAGCGGGGGGGCCTTTAGATACG. This encodes CASSEKGLAGGPLDT. The entire CDR3 protein reads CASSEKGLAGGPLDTQYF.

This clone was recorded many times. The read falls 3 residues short of the CDR3 end, and the missing part is taken from the germline J gene. This chain links TRBV6-2 or TRBV6-3 with TRBJ1-1; TRBD1 might be the D (6 bases). The CDR3 is 13 residues long. The germline CDR1 and CDR2 sequences are MNHEY and SVGEGT. CDR3 in amino acids: CASRTTGRWKAFF. The sequenced part of the CDR3 DNA is TGTGCCAGCAGGACGACAGGAAGGTGGAAA.

This clone was counted many times. The CDR3 end is not reached by the read, which stops 3 residues before it; the germline J gene fills it in. The rearrangement links TRBV6-1 to TRBJ2-7; 8 bases match TRBD1. V lost 4 bases and J lost 1; bases outside the gene matches: 3. CDR3 length: 14 amino acids. In germline, CDR1 is MNHNS, CDR2 SASEGT. The CDR3 is CASSADRGSYEQYF. CDR3 DNA (partial): TGTGCCAGCAGTGCCGACAGGGGATCCTACGAG.

This clone was seen more than once but under ten times. The observed sequence ends 3 residues before the CDR3 terminus, with the missing tail filled in from the germline J gene. V and J are TRBV6-2 or TRBV6-3 and TRBJ1-5; D is undetermined. Germline V gene data show CDR1 as MNHEY and CDR2 as SVGEGT. Trimming shortened V by 2 bases and J by 3 bases, and 8 bases separated the two germline ends. The CDR3 has 14 residues. This CDR3 reads CASSYGSYNQPQHF. CDR3 DNA, as far as it was read: TGTGCCAGCAGTTACGGCAGTTACAATCAGCCC.

This clone came up many times. The covered CDR3 bases are TGCGCCAGCAGCTTGGACTTGGTAAGCGAG. Residues: CASSLDLVSE. The complete CDR3 sequence is CASSLDLVSEQYF. This rearrangement joins TRBV5-1 to TRBJ2-7; D not certain. Read sequence stops 3 residues before the CDR3 end, and the germline J gene provides the missing end. V dropped 0 bases and J dropped 6 bases, with 10 bases sitting between them. The germline V gene has CDR1 SGHRS and CDR2 YFSETQ. This CDR3 contains 13 residues.

This clone was observed at least ten times. The read terminates 3 residues before the CDR3 end, so the remaining end is supplied by the germline J gene. J is TRBJ2-2 and V is TRBV6-1, with a tentative D call TRBD2 (5 bases). The CDR3 is made up of 15 amino acids. Looked up from germline, CDR1 is MNHNS and CDR2 is SASEGT. V lost 4 bases and J 5 bases, leaving 14 bases between the germline ends. The CDR3 loop is CASSAAALVTGELFF. The covered CDR3 bases are TGTGCCAGCAGTGCCGCCGCACTAGTTACCGGGGAG.

This clone was found many times. The read terminates 3 residues ahead of where the CDR3 ends, so the germline J gene completes it. The rearrangement joins TRBV5-1 to TRBJ2-5, with 7 bases aligning to TRBD2. Looked up from germline, CDR1 is SGHRS and CDR2 is YFSETQ. This CDR3 contains 15 residues. The V segment lost 1 base and the J segment 4 bases; nucleotides outside the gene matches: 7. The covered CDR3 bases are TGCGCCAGCAGCTTGTCAATGGGGGGGGGAGAGACC. It translates to CASSLSMGGGET. From start to end, the CDR3 is CASSLSMGGGETQYF.

This clone has a handful of counts. The CDR3 goes on 3 residues after the read ends, and that part is filled in from the germline J gene. The same CDR3 also results from other DNA sequences found in this sample. The V call is TRBV30, the J call TRBJ1-4; D remains ambiguous. Deletions cut 3 bases from V and 8 bases from J, with 19 bases between. This CDR3 spans 15 amino acids. The germline V gene encodes CDR1 GTSNPN and CDR2 SVGIG (reference sequence). The CDR3 bases that were read are TGTGCCTGGAGCGTACCTCTACCTTCCGGGGAAAAA. This encodes CAWSVPLPSGEK. The complete CDR3 reads CAWSVPLPSGEKLFF.

This clone was counted many times. One end of the junction does not line up with germline, which may come from a read error. The CDR3 spells CASSRAVAANYGYTF. The part of the CDR3 DNA that was read is TGCGCCAGCAGCCGAGCGGTGGCAGCTAACTATGGC. The chain employs TRBV4-2 and TRBJ1-2; D gene ambiguous. The read halts 3 residues ahead of the CDR3 end, with the missing end drawn from the germline J gene. Germline V CDR1 and CDR2: LGHNA, YNFKEQ. The CDR3 spans 15 residues.

By share, this clone counts as medium-sized. The sequence runs out 3 residues before the end of the CDR3; the remainder is reconstructed from the germline J gene. The chain is built from TRBV3-1 (or the pseudogene TRBV3-2) and TRBJ2-2; 9 nucleotides line up with TRBD1. V dropped 5 bases and J dropped 4; count of bases not matched to a gene: 14. Germline assignment: CDR1 LGHDT and CDR2 YNNKEL (reference sequence). The CDR3 is made up of 18 amino acids. CDR3: CASSGGTGSNGGTGELFF. The sequenced CDR3 bases are TGTGCCAGCAGCGGTGGGACAGGGTCTAACGGGGGCACCGGGGAG.

Ten or more counts support this clone. The sequenced CDR3 bases are TGCAGTGCTCTACAGGGCGGGCGTGAAAAA. This gives the protein CSALQGGREK. The entire CDR3 sequence reads CSALQGGREKLFF. J is TRBJ1-4 and V is TRBV20-1, with D possibly TRBD1 on 6 matching bases. The CDR3 end lies 3 residues beyond the end of the read and is filled in from the germline J gene. The V and J ends lost 5 bases and 7 bases respectively, with 14 bases between them. The CDR3 contains 13 residues. CDR1 and CDR2 (germline): DFQATT, SNEGSKA (reference sequence).